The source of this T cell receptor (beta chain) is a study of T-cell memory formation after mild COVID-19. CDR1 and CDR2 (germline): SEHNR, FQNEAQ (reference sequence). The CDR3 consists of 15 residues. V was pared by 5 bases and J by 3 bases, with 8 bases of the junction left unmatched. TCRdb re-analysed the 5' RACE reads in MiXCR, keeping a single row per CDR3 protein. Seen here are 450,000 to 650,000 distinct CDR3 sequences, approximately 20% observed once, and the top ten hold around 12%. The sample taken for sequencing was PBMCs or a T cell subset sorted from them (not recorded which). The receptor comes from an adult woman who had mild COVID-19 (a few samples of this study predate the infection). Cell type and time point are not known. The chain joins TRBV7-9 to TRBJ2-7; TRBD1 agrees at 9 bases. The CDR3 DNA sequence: TGTGCCAGCAGCCGCCGGGACAGGGCTAACTACGAGCAGTACTTC. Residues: CASSRRDRANYEQYF.